A selection of T cell receptor beta chains follows, all from one sample in a study of patients and donors after allogeneic stem cell transplantation. A single record per CDR3 protein comes from TCRdb applying MiXCR to the RT-PCR reads. This sample has about 410,000 distinct CDR3 sequences, with 16% found just once. The sample was blood, either unsorted or a sorted T cell fraction (not recorded which). The origin of the receptors is a human donor who was either an allogeneic HSCT recipient or a stem cell or donor lymphocyte infusion donor (not recorded which). It is not recorded whose cells these are; they may come from a transplant donor. Both conserved end residues are trimmed from each CDR3. The order of the fields is V gene, J gene, D gene, CDR3 protein. The D gene is left open where the match is weak.

TRBV7-3	TRBJ2-1	TRBD2	ASSLKGGAGGYNEQF
TRBV30	TRBJ2-7	.	AWSPGPYEQY
TRBV7-6	TRBJ2-5	TRBD1	ASSLGDSSETQY
TRBV20-1	TRBJ1-6	.	SARSWYNSPLH
TRBV7-2	TRBJ2-3	.	ASSFRGGRTDTQY
TRBV4-1	TRBJ2-7	TRBD2	ASSQDRTSGRFYEQY
TRBV7-2	TRBJ1-1	.	ASSLGTVAEAF
TRBV4-3	TRBJ2-2	.	ASSPGSGVRTGELF
TRBV24-1	TRBJ2-3	TRBD1	ATSDFGQGSDTQY
TRBV4-1	TRBJ1-1	TRBD1	ASSQEGTANTEAF
TRBV9	TRBJ2-1	.	ASSPSGKIGNEQF
TRBV25-1	TRBJ2-5	.	ASSEFKGPRETQY
TRBV2	TRBJ1-6	.	ASSDPPPNSPLH
TRBV6-1	TRBJ1-2	TRBD1	ASARDREGINYGYT
TRBV2	TRBJ2-1	TRBD1	ASITQGDEQF
TRBV20-1	TRBJ1-5	TRBD1	SVRGGGAGQPQH
TRBV12-3/TRBV12-4	TRBJ2-4	.	ASSLHRAGNIQY
TRBV5-1	TRBJ1-2	TRBD1	ASSSGGRGYGYT
TRBV27	TRBJ2-3	.	ASSLRRGQGTDTQY
TRBV7-2	TRBJ2-1	TRBD1	ASRSRTGTLNEQF
TRBV20-1	TRBJ2-7	.	SARGGYEQY
TRBV4-3	TRBJ2-7	.	ASSQGLQMGTTD